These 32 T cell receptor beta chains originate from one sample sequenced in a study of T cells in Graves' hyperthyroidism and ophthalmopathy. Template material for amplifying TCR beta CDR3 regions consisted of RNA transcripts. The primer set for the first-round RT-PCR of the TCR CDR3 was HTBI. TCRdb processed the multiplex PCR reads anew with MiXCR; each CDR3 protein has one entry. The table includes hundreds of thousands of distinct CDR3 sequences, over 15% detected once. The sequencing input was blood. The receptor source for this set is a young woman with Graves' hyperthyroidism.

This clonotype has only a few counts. DNA for the CDR3: TGTGCCAGCCAAGATCATAGCGGGAAGCTAGATACGCAGTATTTT. Its translation: CASQDHSGKLDTQYF. The chain links TRBV28 to TRBJ2-3, with 8 positions matching TRBD2. CDR3 length: 15 amino acids. The germline V gene encodes CDR1 MDHEN and CDR2 SYDVKM. Unmatched junction bases numbered 12, after V lost 8 bases and J lost 5 bases.

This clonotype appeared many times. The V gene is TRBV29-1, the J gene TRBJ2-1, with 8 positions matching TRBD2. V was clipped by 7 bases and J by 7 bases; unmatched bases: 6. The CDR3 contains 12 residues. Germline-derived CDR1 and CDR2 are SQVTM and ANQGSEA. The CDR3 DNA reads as TGCAGCGGCCAGATAGCGGGGAATGAGCAGTTCTTC. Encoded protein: CSGQIAGNEQFF.

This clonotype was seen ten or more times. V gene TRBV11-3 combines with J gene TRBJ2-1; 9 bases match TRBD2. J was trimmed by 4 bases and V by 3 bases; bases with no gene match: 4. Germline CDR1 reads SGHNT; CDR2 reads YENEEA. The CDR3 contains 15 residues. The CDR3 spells CASSFGGGGYNEQFF. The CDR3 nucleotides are TGTGCCAGCAGCTTCGGCGGGGGGGGGTACAATGAGCAGTTCTTC.

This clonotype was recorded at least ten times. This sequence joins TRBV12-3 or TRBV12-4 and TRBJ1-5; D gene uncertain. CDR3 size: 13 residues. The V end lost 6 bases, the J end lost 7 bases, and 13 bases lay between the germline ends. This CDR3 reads CASRPSSGQPQHF. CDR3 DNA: TGTGCCAGCAGGCCGAGTTCGGGCCAGCCCCAGCATTTT.

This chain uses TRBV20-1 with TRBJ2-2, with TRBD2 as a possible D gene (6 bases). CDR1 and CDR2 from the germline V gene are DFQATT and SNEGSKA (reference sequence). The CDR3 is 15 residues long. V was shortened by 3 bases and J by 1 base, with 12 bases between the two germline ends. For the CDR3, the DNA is TGCAGTGCTAGCGCCGGGAGTCAGAACACCGGGGAGCTGTTTTTT. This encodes CSASAGSQNTGELFF.

CDR3: CASSLIAGGQGGMNTEAFF. DNA of the CDR3: TGTGCCAGCAGCTTAATCGCAGGAGGACAGGGTGGCATGAACACTGAAGCTTTCTTT. This chain connects TRBV7-9 to TRBJ1-1; the match to TRBD1 covers 8 bases. V was pared by 2 bases and J by 0 bases, with 14 bases of the junction left unmatched. From germline, CDR1 is SEHNR and CDR2 FQNEAQ (reference sequence). The CDR3 length is 19 residues.

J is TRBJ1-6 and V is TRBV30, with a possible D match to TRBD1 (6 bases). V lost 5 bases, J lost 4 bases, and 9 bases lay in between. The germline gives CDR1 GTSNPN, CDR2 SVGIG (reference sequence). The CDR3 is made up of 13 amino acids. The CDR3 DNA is TGTGCCTGGGGACAGTCTTATAATTCACCCCTCCACTTT. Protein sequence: CAWGQSYNSPLHF.

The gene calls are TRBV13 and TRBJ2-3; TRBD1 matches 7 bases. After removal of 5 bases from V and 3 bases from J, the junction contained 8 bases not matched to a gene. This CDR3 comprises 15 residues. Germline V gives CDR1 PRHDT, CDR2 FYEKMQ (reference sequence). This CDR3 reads CASSADNRGTDTQYF. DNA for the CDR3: TGTGCCAGCAGCGCAGATAACAGGGGTACAGATACGCAGTATTTT.

The CDR3 protein is CASSLEGSTAYNEQFF. For the CDR3, the DNA is TGTGCCAGCAGCTTAGAAGGGAGTACAGCTTACAATGAGCAGTTCTTC. The genes are TRBV7-9 and TRBJ2-1, with D possibly TRBD2 on 5 matching bases. V was pared by 1 base and J by 4 bases, with 14 bases between. CDR1 and CDR2 (germline): SEHNR, FQNEAQ (reference sequence). The CDR3 length is 16 residues.

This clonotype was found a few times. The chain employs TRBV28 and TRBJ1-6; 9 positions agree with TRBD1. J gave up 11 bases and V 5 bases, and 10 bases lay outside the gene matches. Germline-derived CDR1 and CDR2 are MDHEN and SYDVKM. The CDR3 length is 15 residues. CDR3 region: CASSDRQGEGAPLHF. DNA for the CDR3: TGTGCCAGCAGTGATAGACAGGGGGAGGGGGCACCCCTCCACTTT.

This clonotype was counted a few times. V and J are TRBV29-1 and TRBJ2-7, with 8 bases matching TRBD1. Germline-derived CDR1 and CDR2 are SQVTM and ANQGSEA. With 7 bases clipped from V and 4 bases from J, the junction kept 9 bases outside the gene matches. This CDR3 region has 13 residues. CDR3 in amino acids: CSGRTGSGYEQYF. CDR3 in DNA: TGCAGCGGTCGGACAGGGTCCGGGTACGAGCAGTACTTC.

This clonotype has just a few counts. CDR3 nucleotides: TGTGCCACCAGCAGCTACGAGGGACCCAACTATGGCTACACCTTC. It is translated as CATSSYEGPNYGYTF. V is TRBV15 and J is TRBJ1-2, with D tentatively TRBD1 (5 bases). Germline lookup yields CDR1 LNHNV and CDR2 YYDKDF (reference sequence). V lost 3 bases and J 2 bases, leaving 13 bases between the germline ends. This CDR3 spans 15 amino acids.

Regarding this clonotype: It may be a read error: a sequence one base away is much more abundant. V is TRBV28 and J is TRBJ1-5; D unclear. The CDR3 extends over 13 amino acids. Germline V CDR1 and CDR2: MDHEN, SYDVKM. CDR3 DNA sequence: TGTGCCGGCAGTAGTGGGGGCAATCAGCCCCAGCATTTT. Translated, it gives CAGSSGGNQPQHF.

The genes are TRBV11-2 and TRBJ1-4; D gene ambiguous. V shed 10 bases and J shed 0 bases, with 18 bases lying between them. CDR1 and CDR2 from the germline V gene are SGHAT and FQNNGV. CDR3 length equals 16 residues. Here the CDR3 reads CATPYTATATNEKLFF. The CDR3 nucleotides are TGTGCCACACCCTATACAGCCACAGCAACTAATGAAAAACTGTTTTTT.

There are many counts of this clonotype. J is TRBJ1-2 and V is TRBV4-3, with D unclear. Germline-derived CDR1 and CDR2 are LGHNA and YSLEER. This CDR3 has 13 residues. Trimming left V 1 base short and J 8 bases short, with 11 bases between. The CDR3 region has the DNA TGCGCCAGCAGCCAAGTTGGGTCAGAGGGCTACACCTTC. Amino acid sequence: CASSQVGSEGYTF.

The CDR3 is CASSLGLAESSYNEQFF. Written as DNA, the CDR3 is TGTGCCAGCAGCTTAGGTTTAGCGGAGAGCTCCTACAATGAGCAGTTCTTC. The chain employs TRBV7-9 and TRBJ2-1; a possible D gene is TRBD2 (6 bases). Trimming shortened V by 1 base and J by 0 bases, and 13 bases separated the two germline ends. Germline V gene lookup returns CDR1 SEHNR and CDR2 FQNEAQ (reference sequence). There are 17 residues in the CDR3.

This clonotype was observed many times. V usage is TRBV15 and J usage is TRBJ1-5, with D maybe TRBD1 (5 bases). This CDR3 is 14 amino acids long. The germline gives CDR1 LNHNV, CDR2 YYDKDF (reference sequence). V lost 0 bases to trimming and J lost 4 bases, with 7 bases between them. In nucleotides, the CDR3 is TGTGCCACCAGCAGAGACAGGGTGAATCAGCCCCAGCATTTT. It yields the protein CATSRDRVNQPQHF.

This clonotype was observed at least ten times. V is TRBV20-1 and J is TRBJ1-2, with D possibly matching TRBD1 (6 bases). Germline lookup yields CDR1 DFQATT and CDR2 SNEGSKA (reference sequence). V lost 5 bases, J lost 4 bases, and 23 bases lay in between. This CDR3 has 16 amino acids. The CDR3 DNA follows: TGCAGTGCTGACCCCCCGGGGGGGGGGCAGAGCTATGGCTACACCTTC. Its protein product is CSADPPGGGQSYGYTF.

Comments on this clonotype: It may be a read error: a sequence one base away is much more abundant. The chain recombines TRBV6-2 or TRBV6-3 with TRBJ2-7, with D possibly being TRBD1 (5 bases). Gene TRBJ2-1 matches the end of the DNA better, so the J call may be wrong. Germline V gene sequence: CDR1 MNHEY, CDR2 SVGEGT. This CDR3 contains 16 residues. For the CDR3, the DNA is TGTGCCAGCAGTTCCCATCGGACAACCAACTCCTACGAGCAGTTCTTC. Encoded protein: CASSSHRTTNSYEQFF.

CDR3 sequence: CASSAAGGQGNYGYTF. CDR3 coding DNA: TGTGCCAGCAGCGCCGCCGGGGGACAGGGGAACTATGGCTACACCTTC. The J gene is TRBJ1-2, the V gene TRBV9, with TRBD1 matching 10 bases. Germline-derived CDR1 and CDR2 are SGDLS and YYNGEE. The CDR3 covers 16 residues. V shed 3 bases and J 2 bases; nucleotides not matched to a gene: 7.

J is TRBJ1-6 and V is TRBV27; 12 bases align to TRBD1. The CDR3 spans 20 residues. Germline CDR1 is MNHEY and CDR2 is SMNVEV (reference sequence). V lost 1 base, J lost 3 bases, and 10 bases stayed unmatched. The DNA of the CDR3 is TGTGCCAGCAGTTTATTCCCGGGACAGGGGGCGAGCTTCTATAATTCACCCCTCCACTTT. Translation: CASSLFPGQGASFYNSPLHF.

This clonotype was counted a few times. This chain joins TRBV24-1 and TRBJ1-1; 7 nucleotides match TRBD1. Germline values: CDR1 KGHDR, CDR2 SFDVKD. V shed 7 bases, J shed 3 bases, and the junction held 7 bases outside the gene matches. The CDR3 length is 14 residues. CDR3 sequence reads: CATSKQGIDTEAFF. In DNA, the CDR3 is TGTGCCACCAGCAAACAGGGGATTGACACTGAAGCTTTCTTT.

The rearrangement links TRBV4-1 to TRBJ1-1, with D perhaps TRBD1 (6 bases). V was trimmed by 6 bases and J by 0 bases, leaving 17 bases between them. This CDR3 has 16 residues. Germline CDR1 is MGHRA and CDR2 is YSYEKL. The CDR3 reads CASRDSIALMNTEAFF. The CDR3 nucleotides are TGCGCCAGCAGGGACAGCATCGCTCTCATGAACACTGAAGCTTTCTTT.

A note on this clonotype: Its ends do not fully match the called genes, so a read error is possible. The CDR3 nucleotides are TGTGCCAGCAGCTTAGACCGACTAGCGGGAGGGGCCTACAATGATCAGTTCTTC. Translation gives CASSLDRLAGGAYNDQFF. The rearrangement uses TRBV7-9 and TRBJ2-1, with 14 bases aligning to TRBD2. This CDR3 has 18 amino acids. CDR1 is SEHNR, CDR2 FQNEAQ, per germline (reference sequence). The entire variable domain, with the rest obtained from reference TRBV7-9 and TRBJ2-1, is as follows: DTGVSQNPRHKITKRGQNVTFRCDPISEHNRLYWYRQTLGQGPEFLTYFQNEAQLEKSRLLSDRFSAERPKGSFSTLEIQRTEQGDSAMYLCASSLDRLAGGAYNDQFFGPGTRLTVL.

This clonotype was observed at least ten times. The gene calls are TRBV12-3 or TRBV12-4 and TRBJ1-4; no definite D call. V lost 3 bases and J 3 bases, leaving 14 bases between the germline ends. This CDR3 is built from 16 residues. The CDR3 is CASSFPAGLANEKLFF. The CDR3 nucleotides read TGTGCCAGCAGTTTCCCGGCAGGTCTCGCTAATGAAAAACTGTTTTTT.

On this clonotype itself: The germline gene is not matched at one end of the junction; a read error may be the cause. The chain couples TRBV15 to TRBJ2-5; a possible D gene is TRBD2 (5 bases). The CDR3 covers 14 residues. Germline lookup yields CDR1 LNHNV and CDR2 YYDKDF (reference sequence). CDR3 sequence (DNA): TGTGCCACCAGCAAGGAAGCGGCCCAAGGGACCCAGTACTTC. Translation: CATSKEAAQGTQYF.

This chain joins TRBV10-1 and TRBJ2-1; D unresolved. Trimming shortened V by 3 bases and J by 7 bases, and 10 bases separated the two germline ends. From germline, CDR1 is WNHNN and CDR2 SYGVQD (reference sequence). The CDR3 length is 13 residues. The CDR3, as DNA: TGCGCCAGCAGTGACGTTAATCCTAATGAGCAGTTCTTC. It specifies CASSDVNPNEQFF.

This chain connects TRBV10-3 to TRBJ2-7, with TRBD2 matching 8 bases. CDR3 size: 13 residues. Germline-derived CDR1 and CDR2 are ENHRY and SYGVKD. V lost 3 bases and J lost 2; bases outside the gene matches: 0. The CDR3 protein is CAISDSGTYEQYF. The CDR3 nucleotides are TGTGCCATCAGTGATAGCGGGACCTACGAGCAGTACTTC.

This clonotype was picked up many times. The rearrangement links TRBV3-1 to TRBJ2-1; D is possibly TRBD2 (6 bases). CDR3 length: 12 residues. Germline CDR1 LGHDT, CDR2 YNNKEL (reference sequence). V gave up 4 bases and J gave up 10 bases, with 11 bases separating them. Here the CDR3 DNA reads TGTGCCAGCAGCCTTGGGGGACTGGAGCAGTTCTTC. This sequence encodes CASSLGGLEQFF.

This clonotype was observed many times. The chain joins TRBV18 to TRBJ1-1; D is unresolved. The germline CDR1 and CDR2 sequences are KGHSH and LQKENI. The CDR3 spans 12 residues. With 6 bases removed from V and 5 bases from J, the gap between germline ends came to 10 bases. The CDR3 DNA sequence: TGTGCCAGCTCGACACAGCGTACTGAAGCTTTCTTT. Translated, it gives CASSTQRTEAFF.

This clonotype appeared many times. CDR3 residues: CASTPGEAANVLTF. CDR3 in DNA: TGCGCCAGCACCCCAGGGGAAGCGGCCAACGTCCTGACTTTC. V gene TRBV5-1 combines with J gene TRBJ2-6, with D tentatively TRBD1 (6 bases). V was pared by 6 bases and J by 6 bases, with 13 bases between. CDR3 size: 14 residues. From germline, CDR1 is SGHRS and CDR2 YFSETQ.

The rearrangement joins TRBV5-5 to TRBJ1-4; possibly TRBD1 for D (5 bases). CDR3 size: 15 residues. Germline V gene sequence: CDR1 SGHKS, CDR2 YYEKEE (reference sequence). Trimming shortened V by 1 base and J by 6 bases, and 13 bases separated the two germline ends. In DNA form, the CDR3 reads TGTGCCAGCAGCTTGCGCCCAGGGCTGGATGAAAAACTGTTTTTT. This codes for CASSLRPGLDEKLFF.